This T cell receptor (beta chain) stems from a study of blood T cell repertoires in COVID-19. Study details: Acute-phase and convalescent COVID-19 samples originated in the United States, Italy and Spain. PBMCs, B-cell-depleted T cells, or T cells provided the cDNA or gDNA that made up the material.

The CDR3 runs 13 residues. Looked up from germline, CDR1 is ENHRY and CDR2 is SYGVKD. V was pared by 6 bases and J by 3 bases, with 10 bases between. As originally analysed: By means of reference gene primer amplification, nucleated cell counts were estimated. Measured with immunoSEQ multiplex PCR; TCRdb has only the in-frame clones, and not every one. The V and J calls and the clone size are those of that table, but D and trimming were determined from the DNA. The sample has over 250,000 clones; 70% to 90% are singletons. Comments on this clone: The sample contains more than one DNA sequence encoding this CDR3.

This chain links TRBV10-3 with TRBJ2-3, with a weak D call TRBD2 (7 bases). This clonotype was sampled from a woman aged 70-85 years with acute or convalescent COVID-19. Material for sequencing was peripheral blood. CDR3 protein: CAISGGQTDTQYF. The CDR3 coding sequence is TGTGCCATCAGCGGGGGGCAAACAGATACGCAGTATTTT.